This T cell receptor beta chain was retrieved from a study of CD8 T cells in Susac syndrome. TEMRA cells were FACS-enriched and CD8+ and CD4+ T cells negatively isolated. CDR3 length equals 13 residues. Trimming removed 2 bases from V and 7 bases from J, with 9 bases in between. Germline V CDR1 and CDR2: SGHTA, FQGTGA. On this clonotype itself: Antigen: not known.

Whole-study findings and limits: The study conceded that its TCR sequencing and HLA analysis involved relatively few individuals.

Random hexamers served to reverse transcribe roughly 0.45 to 1 ug RNA. Via MiXCR, TCRdb re-called the immunoSEQ multiplex PCR reads, giving one row per CDR3 protein. The table has fewer than 70,000 distinct CDR3 sequences, about 95% seen once. This rearrangement joins TRBV7-3 to TRBJ1-5; D call uncertain. What was sequenced was CD8+ T cells from PBMCs. The receptor comes from a human donor in good health. The DNA for the CDR3 is TGTGCCAGCAGCTTAGAGGTGGGACAGCCCCAGCATTTT. Translating gives CASSLEVGQPQHF.